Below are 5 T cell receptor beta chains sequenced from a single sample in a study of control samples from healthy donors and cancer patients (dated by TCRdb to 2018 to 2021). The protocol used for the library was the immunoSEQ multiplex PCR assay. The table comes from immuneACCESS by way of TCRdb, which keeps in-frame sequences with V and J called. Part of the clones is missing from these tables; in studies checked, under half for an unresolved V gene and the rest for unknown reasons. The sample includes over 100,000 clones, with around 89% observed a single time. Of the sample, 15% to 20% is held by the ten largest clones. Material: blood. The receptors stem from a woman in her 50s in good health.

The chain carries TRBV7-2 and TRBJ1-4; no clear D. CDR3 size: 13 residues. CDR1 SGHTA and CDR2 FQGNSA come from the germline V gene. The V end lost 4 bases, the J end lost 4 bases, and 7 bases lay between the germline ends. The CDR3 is CASSSHLNEKLFF. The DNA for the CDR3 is TGTGCCAGCAGCTCCCACCTTAATGAAAAACTGTTTTTT.

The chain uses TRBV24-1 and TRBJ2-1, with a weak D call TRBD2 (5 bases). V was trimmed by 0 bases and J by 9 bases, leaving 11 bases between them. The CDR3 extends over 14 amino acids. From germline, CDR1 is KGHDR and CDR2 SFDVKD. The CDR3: CATSDLNGGGEQFF. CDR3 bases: TGTGCCACCAGTGATTTGAATGGTGGAGGTGAGCAGTTCTTC.

CDR3 in amino acids: CASSYGDGYEQFF. The CDR3 DNA reads TGTGCCAGCAGTTACGGCGATGGCTATGAGCAGTTCTTC. This chain connects TRBV6-5 to TRBJ2-1, with no clear D. Germline CDR1 and CDR2: MNHEY and SVGAGI. Trimming removed 2 bases from V and 8 bases from J, with 10 bases in between. The CDR3 consists of 13 residues.

The CDR3 sequence is CASSQSARTDTQYF. In nucleotides, the CDR3 is TGTGCCAGCAGCCAATCGGCACGCACAGATACGCAGTATTTT. The chain uses TRBV16 and TRBJ2-3; no definite D call. V lost 0 bases and J 1 base, leaving 5 bases between the germline ends. The CDR3 consists of 14 residues. In germline, CDR1 is KGHSY, CDR2 FQNENV. Using reference TRBV16 and TRBJ2-3 for the parts outside the CDR3, the full variable domain is GEEVAQTPKHLVRGEGQKAKLYCAPIKGHSYVFWYQQVLKNEFKFLISFQNENVFDETGMPKERFSAKCLPNSPCSLEIQATKLEDSAVYFCASSQSARTDTQYFGPGTRLTVL.

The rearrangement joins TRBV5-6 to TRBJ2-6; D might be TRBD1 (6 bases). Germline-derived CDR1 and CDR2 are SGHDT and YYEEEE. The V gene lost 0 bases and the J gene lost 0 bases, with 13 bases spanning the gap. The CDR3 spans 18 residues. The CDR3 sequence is CASSLVTGRASGANVLTF. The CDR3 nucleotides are TGTGCCAGCAGCTTGGTCACAGGGCGCGCCTCTGGGGCCAACGTCCTGACTTTC.